These T cell receptor beta chains were read from a single sample in a study of blood T cell repertoires in COVID-19. This table comes from immunoSEQ multiplex PCR, and its TCRdb copy is limited to in-frame clones, with some not included. The data show 95,000 to 150,000 clones, roughly 89% seen once. Sequencing was performed on peripheral blood. These receptors were collected from a man aged 35 to 55 with acute or convalescent COVID-19. CDR3s include the opening cysteine and the closing phenylalanine or tryptophan. The D gene is left open where the match is weak. Size is omitted from some rows. Given values are once, few, many or a class for expanded clones.

d_call cdr3_length j_call clone_size v_call cdr3_aa cdr3_nt
TRBD1 15 TRBJ2-5 - TRBV5-6 CASSIGQGGKETQYF TGTGCCAGCAGCATCGGACAGGGGGGGAAAGAGACCCAGTACTTC
TRBD1 15 TRBJ2-3 - TRBV5-1 CASSRDSASTDTQYF TGCGCCAGCAGTCGGGACAGCGCTAGCACAGATACGCAGTATTTT
- 16 TRBJ2-2 - TRBV7-9 CASSSWRTDNTGELFF TGTGCCAGCAGCTCCTGGAGGACAGATAACACCGGGGAGCTGTTTTTT
- 13 TRBJ1-2 - TRBV29-1 CSVAIRENYGYTF TGCAGCGTGGCGATTCGGGAGAACTATGGCTACACCTTC
- 13 TRBJ1-5 - TRBV12-3/TRBV12-4 CASSQTGNQPQHF TGTGCCAGCTCCCAGACAGGTAATCAGCCCCAGCATTTT
- 15 TRBJ1-3 once TRBV11-2 CASSLILSSGNTIYF TGTGCCAGCAGCCTCATATTGAGCTCTGGAAACACCATATATTTT
- 17 TRBJ1-6 - TRBV25-1 CASSEYTLAGKDSPLHF TGTGCCAGCAGTGAATATACCCTGGCAGGGAAGGATTCACCCCTCCACTTT
TRBD2 14 TRBJ2-7 - TRBV29-1 CSVEEAGGTYEQYF TGCAGCGTTGAGGAAGCGGGAGGTACCTACGAGCAGTACTTC
- 13 TRBJ1-2 few TRBV10-3 CAVKGQTLEGYTF TGTGCCGTAAAGGGACAAACTCTAGAGGGCTACACCTTC
- 17 TRBJ1-5 - TRBV19 CASNTPARQNSNQPQHF TGTGCCAGTAACACACCAGCCCGACAGAATAGCAATCAGCCCCAGCATTTT
TRBD1 16 TRBJ1-2 - TRBV28 CASSFPRTGAGYGYTF TGTGCCAGCAGTTTCCCAAGAACAGGGGCGGGCTATGGCTACACCTTC
TRBD1 12 TRBJ1-1 once TRBV11-1 CASSPDRAGAFF TGTGCCAGCAGCCCCGACAGGGCGGGAGCTTTCTTT
- 16 TRBJ2-2 once TRBV7-9 CASSLASGANTGELFF TGTGCCAGCAGCTTAGCTAGCGGCGCGAACACCGGGGAGCTGTTTTTT
- 14 TRBJ1-6 - TRBV27 CASSFRGGDSPLHF TGTGCCAGCAGTTTTCGGGGAGGAGATTCACCCCTCCACTTT
TRBD1 13 TRBJ1-2 - TRBV6-6 CASSLTGNYGYTF TGTGCCAGCAGTTTGACAGGGAACTATGGCTACACCTTC
- 15 TRBJ1-2 - TRBV27 CASSPPAGSIDGYTF TGTGCCAGCAGTCCTCCGGCGGGCAGTATCGATGGCTACACCTTC
- 15 TRBJ2-7 - TRBV5-6 CASSLGAGPDRRAYF TGTGCCAGCAGCTTGGGGGCGGGGCCGGATCGACGGGCGTACTTC
TRBD1 16 TRBJ1-2 - TRBV5-4 CASSNSAGTGLDGYTF TGTGCCAGCAGCAACTCGGCGGGGACAGGGTTGGATGGCTACACCTTC
TRBD1 15 TRBJ1-2 - TRBV11-2 CASSAPTGGYYGYTF TGTGCCAGCAGCGCCCCGACAGGGGGGTACTATGGCTACACCTTC
- 11 TRBJ2-1 - TRBV11-2 CASSAGFPQFF TGTGCCAGCAGCGCAGGTTTTCCCCAGTTCTTC
- 16 TRBJ1-1 - TRBV7-2 CASSFLSRHYNTEAFF TGTGCCAGCAGCTTTTTGAGCCGCCACTATAACACTGAAGCTTTCTTT
TRBD1 15 TRBJ2-2 - TRBV19 CASSPGQARTGELFF TGTGCCAGTAGTCCGGGACAGGCGCGGACCGGGGAGCTGTTTTTT
- 16 TRBJ2-5 - TRBV5-1 CASSPGNTRYQETQYF TGCGCCAGCAGCCCGGGGAACACCAGGTACCAAGAGACCCAGTACTTC
TRBD1 15 TRBJ1-2 - TRBV5-4 CASSLDPGTGGGYTF TGTGCCAGCAGCCTCGATCCCGGGACAGGGGGTGGCTACACCTTC
TRBD2 17 TRBJ2-3 - TRBV4-3 CASSQEGPSGAGDTQYF TGCGCCAGCAGCCAAGAAGGTCCTAGCGGGGCGGGAGATACGCAGTATTTT
- 12 TRBJ2-5 once TRBV7-9 CAAAAGMETQYF TGTGCCGCCGCTGCGGGCATGGAGACCCAGTACTTC
- 15 TRBJ2-3 - TRBV9 CASSVGGASTDTQYF TGTGCCAGCAGCGTAGGGGGAGCTAGCACAGATACGCAGTATTTT
- 16 TRBJ1-1 - TRBV6-1 CASSEQKYRMNTEAFF TGTGCCAGCAGTGAACAGAAGTACCGCATGAACACTGAAGCTTTCTTT
TRBD2 16 TRBJ2-1 - TRBV5-4 CASSGARQRGPNEQFF TGTGCCAGCAGCGGGGCTAGACAGCGGGGTCCCAATGAGCAGTTCTTC
- 14 TRBJ1-1 - TRBV7-9 CASSLGGKNTEAFF TGTGCCAGCAGCTTAGGAGGGAAGAACACTGAAGCTTTCTTT
- 15 TRBJ1-1 few TRBV19 CASSMGRLMNTEAFF TGTGCCAGTAGTATGGGGCGGTTAATGAACACTGAAGCTTTCTTT
TRBD1 16 TRBJ2-7 - TRBV27 CASSTLPGQGAAEQYF TGTGCCAGCAGTACACTACCGGGACAGGGGGCAGCCGAGCAGTACTTC
- 12 TRBJ1-1 - TRBV6-9 CASSLRFTEAFF TGTGCCAGCAGTCTCCGGTTCACTGAAGCTTTCTTT
TRBD1 15 TRBJ2-3 - TRBV2 CAIRPRTGGPDTQYF TGTGCCATTAGACCCCGGACAGGGGGACCAGATACGCAGTATTTT
TRBD1 13 TRBJ1-1 - TRBV7-3 CASSLGQGTEAFF TGTGCCAGCAGCTTGGGACAGGGGACTGAAGCTTTCTTT
- 15 TRBJ1-4 - TRBV4-1 CASSQVTRTNEKLFF TGCGCCAGCAGCCAAGTGACAAGAACTAATGAAAAACTGTTTTTT
TRBD2 18 TRBJ2-3 - TRBV9 CASSVRSQTSGSTDTQYF TGTGCCAGCAGCGTAAGGTCTCAGACTAGCGGTAGCACAGATACGCAGTATTTT
- 14 TRBJ1-1 - TRBV27 CASSRRLRNTEAFF TGTGCCAGCAGTCGGCGACTCAGGAACACTGAAGCTTTCTTT
- 16 TRBJ1-6 - TRBV28 CASRPLGRQINSPLHF TGTGCCAGCAGACCCTTAGGGCGACAGATTAATTCACCCCTCCACTTT
- 11 TRBJ1-1 - TRBV29-1 CSFVPGNEAFF TGCAGCTTTGTCCCGGGAAACGAAGCTTTCTTT
- 19 TRBJ2-1 - TRBV7-9 CASSLYGDGDRSSYNEQFF TGTGCCAGCAGCTTATATGGGGACGGCGACAGGAGCTCCTACAATGAGCAGTTCTTC
- 15 TRBJ1-1 - TRBV30 CACSQGKPMNTEAFF TGTGCCTGTTCGCAGGGGAAGCCGATGAACACTGAAGCTTTCTTT
- 18 TRBJ2-2 - TRBV9 CASSVEMWRAGSVGELFF TGTGCCAGCAGCGTAGAAATGTGGAGGGCAGGGTCGGTCGGGGAGCTGTTTTTT
- 13 TRBJ2-7 - TRBV6-2/TRBV6-3 CASSYGHLYEQYF TGTGCCAGCAGTTACGGACACCTCTACGAGCAGTACTTC